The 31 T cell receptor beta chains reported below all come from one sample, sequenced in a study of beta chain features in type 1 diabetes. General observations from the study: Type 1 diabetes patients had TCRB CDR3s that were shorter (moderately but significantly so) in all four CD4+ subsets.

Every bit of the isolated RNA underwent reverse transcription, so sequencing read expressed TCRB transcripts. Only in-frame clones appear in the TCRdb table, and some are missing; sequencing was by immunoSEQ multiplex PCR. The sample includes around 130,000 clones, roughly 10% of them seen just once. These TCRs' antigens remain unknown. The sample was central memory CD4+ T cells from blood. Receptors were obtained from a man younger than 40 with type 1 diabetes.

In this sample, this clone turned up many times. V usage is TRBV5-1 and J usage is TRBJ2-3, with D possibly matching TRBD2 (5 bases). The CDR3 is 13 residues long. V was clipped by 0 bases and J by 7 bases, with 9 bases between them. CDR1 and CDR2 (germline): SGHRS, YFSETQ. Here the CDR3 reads CASSLEGANTQYF. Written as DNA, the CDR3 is TGCGCCAGCAGCTTGGAGGGAGCGAATACGCAGTATTTT.

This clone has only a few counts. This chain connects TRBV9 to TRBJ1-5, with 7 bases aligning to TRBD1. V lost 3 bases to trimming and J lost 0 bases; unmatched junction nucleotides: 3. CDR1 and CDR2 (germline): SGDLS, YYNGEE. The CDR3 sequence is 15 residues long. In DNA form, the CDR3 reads TGTGCCAGCAGCGAGGGACAGTATAGCAATCAGCCCCAGCATTTT. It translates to CASSEGQYSNQPQHF.

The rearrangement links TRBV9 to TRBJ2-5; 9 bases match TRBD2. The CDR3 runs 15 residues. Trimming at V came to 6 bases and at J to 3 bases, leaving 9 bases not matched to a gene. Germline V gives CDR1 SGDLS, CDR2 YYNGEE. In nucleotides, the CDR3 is TGTGCCAGCAACACGAGCGGGGGGCCTAAAGAGACCCAGTACTTC. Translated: CASNTSGGPKETQYF. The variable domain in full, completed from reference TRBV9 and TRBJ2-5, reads DSGVTQTPKHLITATGQRVTLRCSPRSGDLSVYWYQQSLDQGLQFLIQYYNGEERAKGNILERFSAQQFPDLHSELNLSSLELGDSALYFCASNTSGGPKETQYFGPGTRLLVL.

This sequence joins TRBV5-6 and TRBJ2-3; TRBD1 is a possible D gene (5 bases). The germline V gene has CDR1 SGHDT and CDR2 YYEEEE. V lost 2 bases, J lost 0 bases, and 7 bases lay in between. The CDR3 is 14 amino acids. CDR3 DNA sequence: TGTGCCAGCAGCTTTGGACAAAGCACAGATACGCAGTATTTT. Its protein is CASSFGQSTDTQYF.

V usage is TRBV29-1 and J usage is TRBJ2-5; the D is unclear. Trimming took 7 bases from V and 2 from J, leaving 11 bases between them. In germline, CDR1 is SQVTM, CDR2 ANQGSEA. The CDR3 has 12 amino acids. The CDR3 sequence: CSERYAQETQYF. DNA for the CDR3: TGCAGCGAGAGATACGCTCAAGAGACCCAGTACTTC.

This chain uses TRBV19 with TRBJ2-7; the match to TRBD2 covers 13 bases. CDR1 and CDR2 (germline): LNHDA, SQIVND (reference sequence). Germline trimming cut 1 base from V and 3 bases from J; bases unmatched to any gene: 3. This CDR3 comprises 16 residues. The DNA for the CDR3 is TGTGCCAGTAGTATAGGCGGGACTAGCGGGATCTACGAGCAGTACTTC. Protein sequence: CASSIGGTSGIYEQYF.

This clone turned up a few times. The CDR3 nucleotides read TGTGCGCGGGCCCCCCGGGACAGGGACTCTGAAGCTTTCTTT. This encodes CARAPRDRDSEAFF. This chain uses TRBV30 with TRBJ1-1, with 9 bases lining up with TRBD1. The germline CDR1 and CDR2 sequences are GTSNPN and SVGIG (reference sequence). The CDR3 totals 14 residues.

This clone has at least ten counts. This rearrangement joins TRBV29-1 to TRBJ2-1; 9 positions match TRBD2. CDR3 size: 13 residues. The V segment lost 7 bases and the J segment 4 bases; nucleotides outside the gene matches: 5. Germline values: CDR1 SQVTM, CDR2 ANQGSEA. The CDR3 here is CSALTSGYNEQFF. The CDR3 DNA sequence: TGCAGCGCTTTGACTAGCGGATACAATGAGCAGTTCTTC.

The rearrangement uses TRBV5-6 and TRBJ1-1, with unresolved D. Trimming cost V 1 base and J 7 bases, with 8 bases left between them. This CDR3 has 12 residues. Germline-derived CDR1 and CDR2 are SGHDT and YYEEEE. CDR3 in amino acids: CASSLMSIEAFF. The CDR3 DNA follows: TGTGCCAGCAGCTTGATGTCAATTGAAGCTTTCTTT.

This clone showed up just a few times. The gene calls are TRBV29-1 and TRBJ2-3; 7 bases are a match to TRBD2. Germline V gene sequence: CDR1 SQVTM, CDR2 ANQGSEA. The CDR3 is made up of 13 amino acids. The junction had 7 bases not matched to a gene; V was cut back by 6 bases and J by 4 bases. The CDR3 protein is CSVVSGGPDTQYF. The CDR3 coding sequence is TGCAGCGTGGTCTCGGGAGGTCCAGATACGCAGTATTTT.

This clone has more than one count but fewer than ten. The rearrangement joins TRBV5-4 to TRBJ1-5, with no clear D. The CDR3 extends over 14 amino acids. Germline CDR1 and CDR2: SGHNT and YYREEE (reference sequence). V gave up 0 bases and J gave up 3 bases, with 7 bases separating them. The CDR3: CASSLDMLNQPQHF. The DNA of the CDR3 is TGTGCCAGCAGCTTGGACATGCTCAATCAGCCCCAGCATTTT.

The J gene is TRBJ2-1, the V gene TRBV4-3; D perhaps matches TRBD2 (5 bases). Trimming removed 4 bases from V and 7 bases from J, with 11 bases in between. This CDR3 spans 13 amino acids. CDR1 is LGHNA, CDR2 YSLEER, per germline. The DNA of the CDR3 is TGCGCCAGCAGCCTTGGACGGGAAAATGAGCAGTTCTTC. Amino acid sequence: CASSLGRENEQFF.

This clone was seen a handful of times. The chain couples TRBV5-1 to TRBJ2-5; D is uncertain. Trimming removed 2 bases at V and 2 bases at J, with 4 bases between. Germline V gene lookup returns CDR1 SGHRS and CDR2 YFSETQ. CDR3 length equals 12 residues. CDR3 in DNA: TGCGCCAGCAGCTTCGGGCAAGAGACCCAGTACTTC. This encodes CASSFGQETQYF.

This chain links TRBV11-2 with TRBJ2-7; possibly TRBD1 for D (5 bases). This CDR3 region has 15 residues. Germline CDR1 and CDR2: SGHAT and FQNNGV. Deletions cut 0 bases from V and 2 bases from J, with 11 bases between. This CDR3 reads CASSLDLARAYEQYF. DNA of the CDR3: TGTGCCAGCAGCTTAGATCTCGCCAGGGCCTACGAGCAGTACTTC.

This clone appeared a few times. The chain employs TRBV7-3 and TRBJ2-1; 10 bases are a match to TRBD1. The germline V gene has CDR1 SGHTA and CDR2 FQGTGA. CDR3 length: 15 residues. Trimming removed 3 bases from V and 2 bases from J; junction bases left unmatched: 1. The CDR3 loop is CASSFGTGAYNEQFF. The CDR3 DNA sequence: TGTGCCAGCAGCTTCGGGACAGGGGCCTACAATGAGCAGTTCTTC.

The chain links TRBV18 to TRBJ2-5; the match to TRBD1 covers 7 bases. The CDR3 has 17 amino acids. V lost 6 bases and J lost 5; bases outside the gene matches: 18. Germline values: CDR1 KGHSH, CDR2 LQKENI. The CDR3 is CASSPSGVNRGLETQYF. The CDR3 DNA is TGTGCCAGCTCCCCTTCCGGTGTCAACAGGGGCTTGGAGACCCAGTACTTC.

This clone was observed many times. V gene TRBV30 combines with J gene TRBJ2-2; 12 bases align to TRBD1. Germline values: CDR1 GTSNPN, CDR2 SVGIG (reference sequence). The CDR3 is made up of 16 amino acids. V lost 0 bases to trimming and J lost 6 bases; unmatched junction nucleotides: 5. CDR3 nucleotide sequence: TGTGCCTGGAGTGTACTGGGACAGGGGGCCTCCGGGGAGCTGTTTTTT. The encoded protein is CAWSVLGQGASGELFF.

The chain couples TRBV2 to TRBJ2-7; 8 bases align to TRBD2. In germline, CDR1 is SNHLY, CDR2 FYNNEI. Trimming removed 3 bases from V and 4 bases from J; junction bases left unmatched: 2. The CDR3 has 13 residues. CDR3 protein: CASSEVAGYEQYF. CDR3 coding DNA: TGTGCCAGCAGTGAGGTAGCGGGGTACGAGCAGTACTTC. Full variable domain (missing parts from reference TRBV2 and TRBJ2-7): EPEVTQTPSHQVTQMGQEVILRCVPISNHLYFYWYRQILGQKVEFLVSFYNNEISEKSEIFDDQFSVERPDGSNFTLKIRSTKLEDSAMYFCASSEVAGYEQYFGPGTRLTVT.

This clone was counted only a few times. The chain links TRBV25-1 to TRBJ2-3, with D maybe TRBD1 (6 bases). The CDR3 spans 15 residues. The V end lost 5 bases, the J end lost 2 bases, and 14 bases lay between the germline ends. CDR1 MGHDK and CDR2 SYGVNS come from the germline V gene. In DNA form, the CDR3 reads TGTGCCAGCAGTAGGGCAGGGGACCTCACAGATACGCAGTATTTT. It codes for CASSRAGDLTDTQYF.

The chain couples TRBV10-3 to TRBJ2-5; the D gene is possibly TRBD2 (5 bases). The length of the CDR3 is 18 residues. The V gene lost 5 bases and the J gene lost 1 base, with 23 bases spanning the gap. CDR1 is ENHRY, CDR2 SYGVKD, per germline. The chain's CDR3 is CAISSLGLTERGQETQYF. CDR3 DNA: TGTGCCATCAGTTCTCTTGGGCTTACAGAACGGGGCCAAGAGACCCAGTACTTC.

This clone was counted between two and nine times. As DNA, the CDR3 is TGTGCCAGCTCCCCGCGGGGGGCCGTTAATGAGCAGTTCTTC. It is translated as CASSPRGAVNEQFF. The rearrangement joins TRBV18 to TRBJ2-1; 8 bases agree with TRBD2. The CDR3 extends over 14 amino acids. J gave up 7 bases and V 6 bases, and 8 bases lay outside the gene matches. Germline lookup yields CDR1 KGHSH and CDR2 LQKENI.

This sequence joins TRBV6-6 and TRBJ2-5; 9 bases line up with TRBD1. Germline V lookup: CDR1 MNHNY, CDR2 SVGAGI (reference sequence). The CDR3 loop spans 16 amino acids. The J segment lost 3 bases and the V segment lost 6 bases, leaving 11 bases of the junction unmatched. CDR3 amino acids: CASRRQGGVGKETQYF. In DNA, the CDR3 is TGTGCCAGCAGGAGACAGGGGGGCGTCGGGAAAGAGACCCAGTACTTC.

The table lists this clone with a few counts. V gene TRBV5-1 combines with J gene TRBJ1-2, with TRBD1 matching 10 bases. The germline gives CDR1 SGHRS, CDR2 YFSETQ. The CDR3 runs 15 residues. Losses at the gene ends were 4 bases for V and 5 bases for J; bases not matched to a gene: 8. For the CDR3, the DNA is TGCGCCAGCAGCCCGTCCGGGACAGGGGAGTATGGCTACACCTTC. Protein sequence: CASSPSGTGEYGYTF.

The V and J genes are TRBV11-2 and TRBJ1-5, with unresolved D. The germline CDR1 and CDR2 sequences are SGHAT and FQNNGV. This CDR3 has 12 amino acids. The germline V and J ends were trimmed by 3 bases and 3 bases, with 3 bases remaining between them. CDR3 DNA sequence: TGTGCCAGCAGCTTTATCAATCAGCCCCAGCATTTT. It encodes CASSFINQPQHF.

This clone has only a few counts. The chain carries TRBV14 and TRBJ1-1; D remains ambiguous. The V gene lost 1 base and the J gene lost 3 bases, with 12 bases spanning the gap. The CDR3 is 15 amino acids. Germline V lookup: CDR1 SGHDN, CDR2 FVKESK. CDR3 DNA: TGTGCCAGCAGCCAAGCTGTGGGCCAGCACACTGAAGCTTTCTTT. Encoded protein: CASSQAVGQHTEAFF.

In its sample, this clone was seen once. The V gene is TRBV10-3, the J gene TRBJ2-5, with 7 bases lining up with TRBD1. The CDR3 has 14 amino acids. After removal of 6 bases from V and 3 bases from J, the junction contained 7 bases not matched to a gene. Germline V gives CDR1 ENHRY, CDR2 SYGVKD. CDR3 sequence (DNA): TGTGCCATCAGGTATGGACAGGAAGAAGAGACCCAGTACTTC. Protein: CAIRYGQEEETQYF.

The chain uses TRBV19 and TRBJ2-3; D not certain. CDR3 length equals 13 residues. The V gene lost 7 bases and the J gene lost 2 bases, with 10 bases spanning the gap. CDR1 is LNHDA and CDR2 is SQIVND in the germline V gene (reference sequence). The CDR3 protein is CASKSFTTDTQYF. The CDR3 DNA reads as TGTGCCAGTAAGAGTTTTACCACAGATACGCAGTATTTT.

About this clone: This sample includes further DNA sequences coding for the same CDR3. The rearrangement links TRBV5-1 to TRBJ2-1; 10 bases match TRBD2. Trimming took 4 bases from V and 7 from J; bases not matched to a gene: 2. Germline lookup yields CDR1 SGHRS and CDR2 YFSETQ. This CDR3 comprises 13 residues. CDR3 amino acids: CASSDSGGNEQFF. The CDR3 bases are TGCGCCAGCAGCGATAGCGGGGGGAATGAGCAGTTCTTC.

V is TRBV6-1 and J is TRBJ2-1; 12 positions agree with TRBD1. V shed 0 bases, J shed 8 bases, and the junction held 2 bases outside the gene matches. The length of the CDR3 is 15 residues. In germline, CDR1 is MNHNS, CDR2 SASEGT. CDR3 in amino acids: CASSEAGQGADEQFF. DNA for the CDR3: TGTGCCAGCAGTGAAGCGGGACAGGGGGCCGATGAGCAGTTCTTC.

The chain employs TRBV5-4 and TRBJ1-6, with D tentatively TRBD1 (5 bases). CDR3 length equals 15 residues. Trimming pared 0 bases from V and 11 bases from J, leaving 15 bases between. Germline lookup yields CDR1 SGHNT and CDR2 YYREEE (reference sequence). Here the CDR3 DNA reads TGTGCCAGCAGCTTGGGGGGGGGTCGGGAAGCACCCCTCCACTTT. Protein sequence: CASSLGGGREAPLHF.

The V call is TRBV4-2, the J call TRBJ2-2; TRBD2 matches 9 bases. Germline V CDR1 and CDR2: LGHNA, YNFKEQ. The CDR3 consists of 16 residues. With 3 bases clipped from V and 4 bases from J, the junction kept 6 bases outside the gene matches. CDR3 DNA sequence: TGTGCCAGCAGCCAGTTAGCGGGGGCGAGCACCGGGGAGCTGTTTTTT. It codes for CASSQLAGASTGELFF.